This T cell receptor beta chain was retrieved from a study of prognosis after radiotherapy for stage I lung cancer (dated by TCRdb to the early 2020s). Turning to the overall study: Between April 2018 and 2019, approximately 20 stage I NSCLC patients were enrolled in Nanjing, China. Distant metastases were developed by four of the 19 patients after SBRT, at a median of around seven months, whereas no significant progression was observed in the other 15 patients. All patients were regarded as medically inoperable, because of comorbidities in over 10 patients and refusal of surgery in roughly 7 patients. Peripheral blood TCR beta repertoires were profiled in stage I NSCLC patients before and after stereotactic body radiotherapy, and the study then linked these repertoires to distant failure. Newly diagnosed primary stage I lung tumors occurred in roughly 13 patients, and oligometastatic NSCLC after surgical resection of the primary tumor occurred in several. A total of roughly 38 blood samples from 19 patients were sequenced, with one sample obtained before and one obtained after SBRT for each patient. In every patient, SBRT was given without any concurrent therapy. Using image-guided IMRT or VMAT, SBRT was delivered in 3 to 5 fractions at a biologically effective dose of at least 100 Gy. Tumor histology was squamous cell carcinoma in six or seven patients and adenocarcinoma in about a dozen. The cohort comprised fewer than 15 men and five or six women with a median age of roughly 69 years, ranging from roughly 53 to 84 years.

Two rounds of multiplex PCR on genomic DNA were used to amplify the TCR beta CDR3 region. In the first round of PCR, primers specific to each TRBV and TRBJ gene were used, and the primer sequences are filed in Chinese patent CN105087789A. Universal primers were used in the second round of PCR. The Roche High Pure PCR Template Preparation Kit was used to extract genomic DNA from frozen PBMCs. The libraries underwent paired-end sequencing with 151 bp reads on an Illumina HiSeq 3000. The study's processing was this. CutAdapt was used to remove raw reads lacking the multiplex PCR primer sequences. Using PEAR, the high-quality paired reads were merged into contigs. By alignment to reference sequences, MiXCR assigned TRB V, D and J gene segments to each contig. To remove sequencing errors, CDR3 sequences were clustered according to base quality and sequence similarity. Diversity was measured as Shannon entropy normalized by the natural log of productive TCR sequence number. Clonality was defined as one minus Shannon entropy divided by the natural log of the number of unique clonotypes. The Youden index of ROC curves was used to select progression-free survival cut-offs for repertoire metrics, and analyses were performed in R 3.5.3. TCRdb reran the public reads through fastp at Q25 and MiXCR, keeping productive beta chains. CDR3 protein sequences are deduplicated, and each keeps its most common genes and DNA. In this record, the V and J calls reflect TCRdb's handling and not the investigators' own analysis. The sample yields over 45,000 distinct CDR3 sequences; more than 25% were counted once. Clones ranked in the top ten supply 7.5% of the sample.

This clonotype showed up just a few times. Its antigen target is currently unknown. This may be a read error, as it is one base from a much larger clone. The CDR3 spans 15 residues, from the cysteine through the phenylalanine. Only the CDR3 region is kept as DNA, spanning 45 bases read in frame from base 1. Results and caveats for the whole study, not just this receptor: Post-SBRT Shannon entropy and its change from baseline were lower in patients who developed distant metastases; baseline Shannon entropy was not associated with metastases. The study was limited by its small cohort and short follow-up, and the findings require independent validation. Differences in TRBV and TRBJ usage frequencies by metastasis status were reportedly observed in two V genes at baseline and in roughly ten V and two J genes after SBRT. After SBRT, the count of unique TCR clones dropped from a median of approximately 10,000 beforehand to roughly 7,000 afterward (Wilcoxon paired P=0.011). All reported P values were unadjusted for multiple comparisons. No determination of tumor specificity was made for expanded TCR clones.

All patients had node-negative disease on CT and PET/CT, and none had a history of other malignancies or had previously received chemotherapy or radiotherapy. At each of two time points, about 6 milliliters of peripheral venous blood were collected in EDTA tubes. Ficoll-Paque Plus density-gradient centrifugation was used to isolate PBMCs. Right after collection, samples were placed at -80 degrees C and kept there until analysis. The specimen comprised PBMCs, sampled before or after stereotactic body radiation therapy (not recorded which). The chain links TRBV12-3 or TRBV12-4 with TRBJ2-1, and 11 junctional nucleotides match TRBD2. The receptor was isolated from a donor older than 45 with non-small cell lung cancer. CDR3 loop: CASSLTLAGADDQFF. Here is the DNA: TGTGCCAGCAGTTTAACACTAGCGGGGGCTGATGATCAGTTCTTC.